What follows describes a single TCR beta chain. The antigen remains undetermined. Time point: week 47, end of study. The study gave 300 ug of mutant IDH1 20-mer peptide per vaccine dose, with topical imiquimod. This CDR3 has 14 residues. Germline CDR1 SGHVS, CDR2 FQNEAQ. V was cut by 2 bases and J by 3 bases, with 10 bases left in between. The sample comes from a study of a mutant IDH1 vaccine in newly diagnosed glioma. The repertoire was sequenced with immunoSEQ multiplex PCR; TCRdb's copy has only in-frame clones and lacks some. The repertoire has some 30,000 clones, roughly 84% of them found once; the top ten carry 25% to 30%.

This specimen consisted of PBMCs, obtained from a glioma patient whose treatment included an IDH1 peptide vaccine. The chain joins TRBV7-8 to TRBJ1-1; D possibly corresponds to TRBD1 (6 bases). The clonotype comes from a man aged 25 to 40 with glioma. The CDR3 coding sequence is TGTGCCAGCAGCTTACGACACAGGGACACTGAAGCTTTCTTT. Its protein product is CASSLRHRDTEAFF.